This is a list of T cell receptor beta chains from one sample in a study of PD-1 blockade in classical Hodgkin lymphoma. Only in-frame clones appear in the TCRdb table, and some are missing; sequencing was by immunoSEQ multiplex PCR. The table shows approximately 65,000 clones, with about 90% occurring only once. Sequenced here: peripheral blood mononuclear cells (PBMCs), sampled before the fourth cycle of nivolumab. The receptors derive from a human donor with classical Hodgkin lymphoma. CDR3s include the opening cysteine and the closing phenylalanine or tryptophan. The D gene is left open where the match is weak. Size values are once, few and many counts, or a class for expanded clones, and some rows have none.

TRBV6-1,NA,TRBJ1-5,NA,TGTGCCAGCAGTCCGGACAGCCTTAGCAATCAGCCCCAGCATTTT,CASSPDSLSNQPQHF
TRBV6-6,NA,TRBJ2-1,NA,TGTGCCAGCAGTTGGCTAGGGGCTTCCTACAATGAGCAGTTCTTC,CASSWLGASYNEQFF
TRBV5-1,NA,TRBJ1-1,NA,TGCGCCAGCAGCTTGGAAGGGAACACTGAAGCTTTCTTT,CASSLEGNTEAFF
TRBV19,NA,TRBJ1-1,NA,TGTGCCAGTAGTATAGGGGAGGGCACTGAAGCTTTCTTT,CASSIGEGTEAFF
TRBV23-1,NA,TRBJ2-1,NA,TGCGCCAGCATCCTATGGAGGTTCTTC,CASILWRFF
TRBV9,TRBD2,TRBJ2-1,NA,TGTGCCAGCAGCGTAGACAGCGGGGGTTTACATGAGCAGTTCTTC,CASSVDSGGLHEQFF
TRBV30,TRBD2,TRBJ2-3,NA,TGTGCCTGGAGTGGTCCTAGCGGGGGGACCACAGATACGCAGTATTTT,CAWSGPSGGTTDTQYF
TRBV2,TRBD1,TRBJ1-2,few,TGTGCCAGCCACCAGGGGGCGCATGGCTACACCTTC,CASHQGAHGYTF
TRBV30,NA,TRBJ1-2,NA,TGTGCCTGGAGGGGGGGATCATACACCTTC,CAWRGGSYTF
TRBV2,TRBD1,TRBJ1-6,NA,TGTGCCAGCAGTGCAGGACAGGCAGCGAGTAGTTCACCCCTCCACTTT,CASSAGQAASSSPLHF
TRBV23-1,NA,TRBJ2-7,NA,TGCGCCAGCAGTCAATGCCACCGGAGGAGCTCCTACGAGCAGTACTTC,CASSQCHRRSSYEQYF
TRBV30,NA,TRBJ1-1,NA,TGTGCCTGGAGTGCACCACAACCCGAAGCTTTCTTT,CAWSAPQPEAFF
TRBV30,NA,TRBJ1-6,NA,TGTGCCTGGAGTGGGGGGGAGTATGGTTCACCCCTCCACTTT,CAWSGGEYGSPLHF
TRBV4-1,TRBD2,TRBJ2-5,NA,TGCGCCAGCAGCCAAGATGGGCCAGGGAGGGATCGAGAGACCCAGTACTTC,CASSQDGPGRDRETQYF
TRBV21-1,NA,TRBJ1-5,NA,TGTGCCAGCAGCAAAACATGCAAAGGACAGTGTGGCAATCAGCCCCAGCATTTT,CASSKTCKGQCGNQPQHF
TRBV7-9,TRBD1,TRBJ2-7,NA,TGTGCCAGCAGCTTTTTAACGGGACAGGGGATCTACTACGAGCAGTACTTC,CASSFLTGQGIYYEQYF
TRBV4-1,NA,TRBJ1-1,NA,TGCGCCAGCAGCCAGCGACCGGGGAAAGGGGTTGAAGCTTTCTTT,CASSQRPGKGVEAFF
TRBV9,TRBD2,TRBJ2-1,once,TGTGCCAGCAGCGTATCACTAGCGGGGGGCCGGAATGAGCAGTTCTTC,CASSVSLAGGRNEQFF
TRBV5-1,NA,TRBJ2-3,NA,TGCGCCAGCAGCTTACTACGGCAAGGAGGGGCAAGCACAGATACGCAGTATTTT,CASSLLRQGGASTDTQYF
TRBV5-1,NA,TRBJ2-7,NA,TGCGCCAGCAGCTTTAGAGGAGTCGATGCCTACGAGCAGTACTTC,CASSFRGVDAYEQYF
TRBV4-1,NA,TRBJ2-1,NA,TGCGCCAGCAGCCCAGACACCGCGGGGAATGAGCAGTTCTTC,CASSPDTAGNEQFF
TRBV12-5,NA,TRBJ1-3,NA,TGTGCTAGTGGAACTCCCTACTCTGGAAACACCATATATTTT,CASGTPYSGNTIYF
TRBV7-6,NA,TRBJ2-2,NA,TGTGCCAGCAGCTTATATATGCGACAAACAGACAACACCGGGGAGCTGTTTTTT,CASSLYMRQTDNTGELFF
TRBV19,NA,TRBJ1-3,NA,TGTGCCAGTAGCCCCACTCAGTACACTGGAAACACCATATATTTT,CASSPTQYTGNTIYF
TRBV7-2,NA,TRBJ2-3,NA,TGTGCCAGCAGCTTGCAGGGACCCAGCACAGATACGCAGTATTTT,CASSLQGPSTDTQYF
TRBV11-2,NA,TRBJ1-1,NA,TGTGCCAGCAGCCTACCTGGGACATTCTCTGAAGCTTTCTTT,CASSLPGTFSEAFF